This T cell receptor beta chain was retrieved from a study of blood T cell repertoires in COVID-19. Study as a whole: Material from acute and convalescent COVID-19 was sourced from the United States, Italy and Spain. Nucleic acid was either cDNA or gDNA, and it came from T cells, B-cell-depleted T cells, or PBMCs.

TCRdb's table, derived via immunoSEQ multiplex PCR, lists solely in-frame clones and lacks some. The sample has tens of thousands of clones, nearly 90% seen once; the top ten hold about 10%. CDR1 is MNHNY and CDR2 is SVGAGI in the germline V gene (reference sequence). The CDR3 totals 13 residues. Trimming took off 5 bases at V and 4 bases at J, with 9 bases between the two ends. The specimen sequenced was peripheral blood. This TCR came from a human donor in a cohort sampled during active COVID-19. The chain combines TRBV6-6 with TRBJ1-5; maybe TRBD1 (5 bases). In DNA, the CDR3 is TGTGCCAGCAGTCCTCGGGGGAATCAGCCCCAGCATTTT. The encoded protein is CASSPRGNQPQHF.